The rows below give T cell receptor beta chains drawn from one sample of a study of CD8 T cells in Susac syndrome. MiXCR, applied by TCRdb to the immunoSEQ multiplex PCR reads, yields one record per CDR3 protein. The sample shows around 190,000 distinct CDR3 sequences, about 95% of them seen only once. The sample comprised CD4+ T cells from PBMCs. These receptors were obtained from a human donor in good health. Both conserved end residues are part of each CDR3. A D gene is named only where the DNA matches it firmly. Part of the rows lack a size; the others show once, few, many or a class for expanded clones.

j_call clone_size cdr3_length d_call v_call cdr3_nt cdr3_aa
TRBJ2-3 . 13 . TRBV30 TGTGCCTGGAGTGACCAGCGGACAGATACGCAGTATTTT CAWSDQRTDTQYF
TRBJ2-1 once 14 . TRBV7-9 TGTGCCAGCAGCCAGTTCCGGGACCGCAATGAGCAGTTCTTC CASSQFRDRNEQFF
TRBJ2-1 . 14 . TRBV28 TGTGTCACCCTCCAGAGGACTACATACAATGAGCAGTTCTTC CVTLQRTTYNEQFF
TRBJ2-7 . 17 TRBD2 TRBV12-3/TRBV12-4 TGTGCCAGCAGTTTATTGCGGACTAGCGGAAAGACCTACGAGCAGTACTTC CASSLLRTSGKTYEQYF
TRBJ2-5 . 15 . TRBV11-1 TGTGCCAGCAGCTTAAGGGAGGCGTACCAAGAGACCCAGTACTTC CASSLREAYQETQYF
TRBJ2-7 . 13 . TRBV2 TGTGCCAGCAGTCCACTTGACAGGCCCGGGCAGTACTTC CASSPLDRPGQYF
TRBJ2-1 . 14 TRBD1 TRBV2 TGTGCCAGCAGTGAAGGGGGGACAGGCAATGAGCAGTTCTTC CASSEGGTGNEQFF
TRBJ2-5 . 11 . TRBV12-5 TGTGCTAGTGGGGACGAAGAGACCCAGTACTTC CASGDEETQYF
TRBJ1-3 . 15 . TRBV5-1 TGCGCCAGCAGCTCCTTCCCAGGGTCTGGAAACACCATATATTTT CASSSFPGSGNTIYF
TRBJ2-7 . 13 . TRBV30 TGTGCCTGGAGTTCGACCGGCGGGTACGAGCAGTACTTC CAWSSTGGYEQYF
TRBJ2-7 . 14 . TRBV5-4 TGTGCCAGCAGCCTCGACCCCGGCTCCTACGAGCAGTACTTC CASSLDPGSYEQYF
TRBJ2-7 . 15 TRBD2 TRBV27 TGTGCCAGCAGTTCGGCTAGCGGGAGGGTTTACGAGCAGTACTTC CASSSASGRVYEQYF
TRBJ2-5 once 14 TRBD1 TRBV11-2 TGTGCCAGCAGTCGACAGGGGGTTCAAGAGACCCAGTACTTC CASSRQGVQETQYF
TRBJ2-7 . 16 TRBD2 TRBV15 TGTGCCACCAGCAGACTAGGAGGACTAGCGGGAGTCGAGCAGTACTTC CATSRLGGLAGVEQYF
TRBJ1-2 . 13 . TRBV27 TGTGCCAGCAGTCGGAGGCAGGGCTATGGCTACACCTTC CASSRRQGYGYTF
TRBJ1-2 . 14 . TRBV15 TGTGCCACCAGCAGAGGCAGGGTCGACTATGGCTACACCTTC CATSRGRVDYGYTF
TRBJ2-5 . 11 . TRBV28 TGTGCCAGCAGCGAACAGGGGACCCAGTACTTC CASSEQGTQYF
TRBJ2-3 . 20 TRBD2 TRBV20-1 TGCAGTGCTAACCCCCCCGTCGCGGGAGCCCTCGGGGGTGGCACAGATACGCAGTATTTT CSANPPVAGALGGGTDTQYF
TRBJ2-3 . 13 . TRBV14 TGTGCCAGCAGCTCTTTAAATGGGAACACGCAGTATTTT CASSSLNGNTQYF
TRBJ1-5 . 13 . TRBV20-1 TGCAGTGCTACCGGACAGCCCAATCAGCCCCAGCATTTT CSATGQPNQPQHF
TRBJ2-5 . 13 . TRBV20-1 TGCAGTGTCGACCCTCTGGGTCGTGAGACCCAGTACTTC CSVDPLGRETQYF
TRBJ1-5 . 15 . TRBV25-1 TGTGCCAGCAGTCCGGACACCTATAGCAATCAGCCCCAGCATTTT CASSPDTYSNQPQHF
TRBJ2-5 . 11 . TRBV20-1 TGCAGTGCTATAACCCAAGAGACCCAGTACTTC CSAITQETQYF
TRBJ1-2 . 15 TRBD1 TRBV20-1 TGCAGTGCTAGATTACCGACAGGGGAAGGCTATGGCTACACCTTC CSARLPTGEGYGYTF
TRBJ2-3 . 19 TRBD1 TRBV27 TGTGCCAGCAGTTTCCGGAAGACCGGGACAGGGGGCGGCACAGATACGCAGTATTTT CASSFRKTGTGGGTDTQYF
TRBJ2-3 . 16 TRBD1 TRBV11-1 TGTGCCAGCAGCCAACCCGACAGGGACCCCACAGATACGCAGTATTTT CASSQPDRDPTDTQYF